This T cell receptor beta chain was observed in a study of early T cells in non-severe SARS-CoV-2 infection. On the study more broadly: With bulk RNA from unsorted whole blood as input, sequencing yielded unpaired chains.

This clonotype has more than one count but fewer than ten. A single record per CDR3 protein comes from TCRdb applying MiXCR to the 5' RACE reads. The profile shows about 90,000 distinct CDR3 sequences, about 12% of them singletons. Between the trimmed V and J ends, which lost 4 bases and 8 bases, there was a span of 17 bases. The germline V gene has CDR1 SGHTA and CDR2 FQGNSA. This CDR3 has 15 residues. The chain joins TRBV7-2 to TRBJ1-4; D remains unclear. The sample here was whole blood, taken at baseline. The clonotype originates from an adult who was a healthcare worker with PCR-confirmed SARS-CoV-2 infection or an uninfected control (not recorded which). The CDR3 nucleotides are TGTGCCAGCAGCTCCCTGGACTCGCCGGGAGAAAAACTGTTTTTT. This codes for CASSSLDSPGEKLFF.